A single sample gave rise to the 15 T cell receptor beta chains below, sequenced in a study of T cell responses to AZD1222 COVID-19 vaccine. TCRdb's copy holds only in-frame clones and misses some; the assay was immunoSEQ multiplex PCR. The table shows more than 50,000 clones, with around 84% occurring only once. Sequencing was performed on peripheral blood, taken on day 0 of AZD1222 vaccination. These receptors all stem from an adult in good health.

The chain combines TRBV11-3 with TRBJ1-1; no reliable D call. V shed 1 base and J shed 0 bases, with 12 bases lying between them. The CDR3 runs 16 residues. Germline V lookup: CDR1 SGHNT, CDR2 YENEEA. This chain's CDR3 is CASSLGGSLMNTEAFF. In DNA, the CDR3 is TGTGCCAGCAGCTTAGGAGGGTCCCTCATGAACACTGAAGCTTTCTTT.

Only one count was recorded for this clone. V and J are TRBV9 and TRBJ1-2, with a tentative D call TRBD1 (5 bases). The length of the CDR3 is 13 residues. In germline, CDR1 is SGDLS, CDR2 YYNGEE. Trimming cost V 3 bases and J 7 bases, with 13 bases left between them. CDR3 amino acids: CASSGTDGGGYTF. The CDR3 bases are TGTGCCAGCAGCGGGACGGATGGGGGTGGCTACACCTTC.

This sequence joins TRBV19 and TRBJ2-1; the D gene could be TRBD1 or TRBD2 (6 bases each). The CDR3 covers 14 residues. Trimming cost V 0 bases and J 9 bases, with 12 bases left between them. The germline V gene has CDR1 LNHDA and CDR2 SQIVND (reference sequence). This CDR3 reads CASSIESGAVEQFF. The DNA of the CDR3 is TGTGCCAGTAGTATAGAATCGGGGGCGGTTGAGCAGTTCTTC.

The rearrangement joins TRBV5-1 to TRBJ2-1, with 10 bases fitting TRBD2. From germline, CDR1 is SGHRS and CDR2 YFSETQ. J gave up 12 bases and V 0 bases, and 18 bases lay outside the gene matches. The CDR3 totals 18 residues. The chain's CDR3 is CASSLGLTGTSASRGQFF. CDR3 in DNA: TGCGCCAGCAGCTTGGGACTTACCGGGACTAGCGCTTCTAGGGGGCAGTTCTTC. Together with reference TRBV5-1 and TRBJ2-1, the CDR3 gives the full variable domain: KAGVTQTPRYLIKTRGQQVTLSCSPISGHRSVSWYQQTPGQGLQFLFEYFSETQRNKGNFPGRFSGRQFSNSRSEMNVSTLELGDSALYLCASSLGLTGTSASRGQFFGPGTRLTVL.

The V and J genes are TRBV24-1 and TRBJ1-1; D is possibly TRBD1 (5 bases). The V end was cut by 2 bases, the J end by 3 bases, with 9 bases between. Germline V gene data show CDR1 as KGHDR and CDR2 as SFDVKD. The CDR3 totals 14 residues. The CDR3 DNA is TGTGCCACCAGTGATTCAGGGCCGGACACTGAAGCTTTCTTT. It is translated as CATSDSGPDTEAFF.

The chain uses TRBV7-9 and TRBJ2-1, with D unclear. V was cut by 4 bases and J by 3 bases, with 10 bases left in between. This CDR3 region has 14 residues. CDR1 and CDR2 (germline): SEHNR, FQNEAQ (reference sequence). The CDR3 DNA sequence: TGTGCCAGCAGCTCCTCCCAAGGCTACAATGAGCAGTTCTTC. This gives the protein CASSSSQGYNEQFF.

V and J are TRBV4-1 and TRBJ2-7; D is unclear. Deletions cut 1 base from V and 1 base from J, with 5 bases between. CDR3 length: 13 residues. Germline CDR1 and CDR2: MGHRA and YSYEKL. In DNA, the CDR3 is TGCGCCAGCAGCCAAGGTGGTTCCTACGAGCAGTACTTC. This encodes CASSQGGSYEQYF.

The genes are TRBV19 and TRBJ1-5; perhaps TRBD1 as D (5 bases). This CDR3 spans 15 amino acids. Between the trimmed V and J ends, which lost 5 bases and 1 base, there was a span of 12 bases. Germline-derived CDR1 and CDR2 are LNHDA and SQIVND (reference sequence). CDR3 loop: CASSSAPGSNQPQHF. As DNA, the CDR3 is TGTGCCAGTAGTTCTGCTCCAGGGAGCAATCAGCCCCAGCATTTT.

This clone showed up just a few times. The J gene is TRBJ1-3, the V gene TRBV12-2. TRBV12-2 is flagged as a pseudogene. The CDR3 is 18 amino acids. CDR3: CASRLGTLLYHSGNTIYF. The CDR3 DNA reads TGTGCAAGTCGCTTAGGGACCCTCCTATACCACTCTGGAAACACCATATATTTT.

This clone was observed once. The chain is built from TRBV6-5 and TRBJ1-2; D ambiguous. The CDR3 runs 14 residues. Per germline, CDR1 MNHEY and CDR2 SVGAGI. Trimming left V 5 bases short and J 0 bases short, with 10 bases between. The CDR3 sequence is CASSPPAANYGYTF. The CDR3 coding sequence is TGTGCCAGCAGTCCCCCCGCAGCTAACTATGGCTACACCTTC.

The chain has TRBV27 and TRBJ2-1; no firm D call. The CDR3 length is 13 residues. Germline CDR1 is MNHEY and CDR2 is SMNVEV (reference sequence). The V and J ends lost 3 bases and 4 bases respectively, with 7 bases between them. The CDR3: CASSFDPYNEQFF. CDR3 DNA: TGTGCCAGCAGTTTCGACCCTTACAATGAGCAGTTCTTC.

This chain's CDR3 is CASSLQGANEQFF. For the CDR3, the DNA is TGTGCCAGCAGCTTACAGGGAGCCAATGAGCAGTTCTTC. The V and J genes are TRBV7-2 and TRBJ2-1; possibly TRBD1 or TRBD2 for D (5 bases each). V was trimmed by 2 bases and J by 6 bases, leaving 8 bases between them. The CDR3 spans 13 residues. Germline V CDR1 and CDR2: SGHTA, FQGNSA. The full variable domain, completed using reference TRBV7-2 and TRBJ2-1, is GAGVSQSPSNKVTEKGKDVELRCDPISGHTALYWYRQSLGQGLEFLIYFQGNSAPDKSGLPSDRFSAERTGGSVSTLTIQRTQQEDSAVYLCASSLQGANEQFFGPGTRLTVL.

The chain links TRBV28 to TRBJ1-5; D unclear. The CDR3 extends over 14 amino acids. The V end was cut by 5 bases, the J end by 7 bases, with 15 bases between. Germline-derived CDR1 and CDR2 are MDHEN and SYDVKM. The CDR3 DNA reads as TGTGCCAGCAGTGGGAGCAGCTCTTACCAGCCCCAGCATTTT. Amino acids: CASSGSSSYQPQHF.

This chain uses TRBV18 with TRBJ1-5; TRBD1 is a possible D gene (6 bases). Germline lookup yields CDR1 KGHSH and CDR2 LQKENI. Trimming shortened V by 6 bases and J by 5 bases, and 11 bases separated the two germline ends. The CDR3 has 13 residues. The DNA for the CDR3 is TGTGCCAGCTCTCAGGGGAGGGATCAGCCCCAGCATTTT. Encoded protein: CASSQGRDQPQHF.

V and J are TRBV25-1 and TRBJ1-1, with 11 bases aligning to TRBD1. Per the germline V gene, CDR1 is MGHDK and CDR2 is SYGVNS. CDR3 size: 15 residues. V was clipped by 3 bases and J by 4 bases; unmatched bases: 4. The CDR3 is CASSDPGTGGTEAFF. DNA for the CDR3: TGTGCCAGCAGTGACCCCGGGACAGGGGGCACTGAAGCTTTCTTT.